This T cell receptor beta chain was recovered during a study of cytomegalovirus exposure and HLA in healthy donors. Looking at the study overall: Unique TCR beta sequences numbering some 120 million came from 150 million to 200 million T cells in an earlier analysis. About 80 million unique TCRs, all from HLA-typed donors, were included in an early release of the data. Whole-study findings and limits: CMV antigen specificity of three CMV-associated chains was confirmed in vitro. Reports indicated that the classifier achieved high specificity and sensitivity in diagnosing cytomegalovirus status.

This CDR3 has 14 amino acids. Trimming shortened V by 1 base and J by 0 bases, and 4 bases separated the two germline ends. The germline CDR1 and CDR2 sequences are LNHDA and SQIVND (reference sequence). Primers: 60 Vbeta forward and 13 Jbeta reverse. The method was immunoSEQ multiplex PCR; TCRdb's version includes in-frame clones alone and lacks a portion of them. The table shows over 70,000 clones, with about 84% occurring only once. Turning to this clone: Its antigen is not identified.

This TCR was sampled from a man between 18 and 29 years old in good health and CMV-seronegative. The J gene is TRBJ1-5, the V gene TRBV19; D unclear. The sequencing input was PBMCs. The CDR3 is CASSIGGSNQPQHF. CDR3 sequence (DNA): TGTGCCAGTAGTATAGGCGGTAGCAATCAGCCCCAGCATTTT. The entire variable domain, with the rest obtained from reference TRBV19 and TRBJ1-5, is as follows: DGGITQSPKYLFRKEGQNVTLSCEQNLNHDAMYWYRQDPGQGLRLIYYSQIVNDFQKGDIAEGYSVSREKKESFPLTVTSAQKNPTAFYLCASSIGGSNQPQHFGDGTRLSIL.